The 2 T cell receptor beta chains in this list originate from one sample, sequenced in a study of cytomegalovirus exposure and HLA in healthy donors (dated by TCRdb to about 2017). Library generation was performed with the immunoSEQ multiplex PCR assay. A mixture of 60 forward primers for TCR Vbeta segments and 13 reverse primers for TCR Jbeta segments was used in the multiplex PCR. In TCRdb, the immuneACCESS table is reduced to in-frame sequences with V and J assigned. These tables do not hold every clone; where another copy was compared, an unresolved V gene accounts for under half, and the others remain unexplained. The sample profile shows approximately 180,000 clones; roughly four fifths of them were found once. The ten largest clones add up to 4.8% of the sample. Sequencing was performed on PBMCs. The receptors stem from a man between 18 and 35 years old in good health and CMV-seronegative.

The DNA for the CDR3 is TGTGCCAGCAGTTTATTTTCAGGGTATGGCTACACCTTC. This encodes CASSLFSGYGYTF. J is TRBJ1-2 and V is TRBV27; tentatively, D is TRBD1 (5 bases). Germline V gene lookup returns CDR1 MNHEY and CDR2 SMNVEV (reference sequence). The V gene lost 1 base and the J gene lost 5 bases, with 8 bases spanning the gap. The CDR3 length is 13 residues.

The V call is TRBV6-5, the J call TRBJ2-2, with D possibly being TRBD1 (6 bases). The germline V gene has CDR1 MNHEY and CDR2 SVGAGI. The germline V and J ends were trimmed by 6 bases and 4 bases, with 15 bases remaining between them. The CDR3 spans 15 residues. The CDR3 sequence is CASRGPGQFTGELFF. DNA for the CDR3: TGTGCCAGCAGGGGCCCGGGACAATTCACCGGGGAGCTGTTTTTT.